This T cell receptor (beta chain) was captured in a study of T cell repertoires in cytomegalovirus infection (dated by TCRdb to the late 2010s). About the investigation overall: The peptide stimulations were aimed at well-studied HLA-B-restricted epitopes as well as recently identified HLA-C-restricted CMV epitopes, whose presentation resists viral immunomodulation. Donor HLA type was relevant to the analysis, because carriage of CMV infection together with the matching HLA type was indicated by public TCR beta signatures. Overall study results and their limits: In both this cohort and an independent cohort of several hundred donors, the cumulative frequency of public TCR beta family members distinguished carriers of CMV infection plus the relevant HLA type. The ex vivo response was dominated by HLA-C-restricted CMV-specific TCR beta clonotypes, which also provided the single most frequent clonotype in two of eight donors.

The sample's treatment or condition, from its label and the paper: in vitro stimulation with specific CMV peptide epitopes to enrich CMV-specific T cells. Worth noting for this clonotype: There is no known antigen for this receptor. No qualities accompany the bases; no much larger clone lies one base away.

The germline V gene gives CDR1 as KGHSH and CDR2 as LQKENI. Its CDR3 holds 15 amino acids, cysteine through phenylalanine. CDR3 DNA only is kept here, 45 bases in frame from base 1. Trimming takes 1 base from V and 3 bases from J, and the germline ends sit 11 bases apart. The sequencer listed for this sample is Illumina HiSeq 1500. Starting from the raw public reads, TCRdb applied fastp trimming at Q25, assembled clones with MiXCR and retained in-frame beta chains. Rows with a matching CDR3 protein are joined into one entry that keeps the most common DNA and genes. This sample lists about 700,000 distinct CDR3 sequences; about 30% were detected once. Of the sample, 18% falls within the top ten clones.

The chain is encoded by TRBV18 joined to TRBJ2-3; no D gene is confidently identified. This receptor was taken from a human donor in good health (CMV status not recorded). Some clones in this sample may be carry-over from other donors' samples. The sample was cultured PBMCs, taken from culture after CMV antigen stimulation. In nucleotide form, the sequence is TGTGCCAGCTCACCACAAGGTCTCGGTACAGATACGCAGTATTTT. Its protein is CASSPQGLGTDTQYF.